This TCR beta chain was identified in a study of blood T cell repertoires in COVID-19. On the study more broadly: From the United States, Italy and Spain came samples of acute and convalescent COVID-19.

Per the authors' pipeline: Quantification of nucleated cells was approximated via reference gene primer amplification. TCRdb's copy holds only in-frame clones and misses some; the assay was immunoSEQ multiplex PCR. V and J calls and clone size come straight from that table; D and trimming were deduced from the DNA. The table includes about 50,000 clones, around 85% detected once. CDR1 is SGHRS and CDR2 is YFSETQ in the germline V gene. The CDR3 consists of 17 residues. The V and J ends lost 3 bases and 2 bases, in that order; junction bases with no gene match: 12. The sequence derives from a man between 65 and 85 years old with active COVID-19. Material for sequencing was peripheral blood. The chain links TRBV5-1 to TRBJ1-2, with TRBD1 matching 8 bases. The CDR3 nucleotides are TGCGCCAGCAGCTCAAATACACTGGGACAGGTGAACTATGGCTACACCTTC. This gives the protein CASSSNTLGQVNYGYTF.